This entry lists 30 T cell receptor beta chains sequenced from one sample in a study of blood T cell repertoires in COVID-19. TCRdb's copy holds only in-frame clones and misses some; the assay was immunoSEQ multiplex PCR. This table holds some 270,000 clones, 86% found once. The sample was peripheral blood. The receptor source for this set is a man in his forties with active or convalescent COVID-19.

The chain carries TRBV4-1 and TRBJ1-3; 9 nucleotides agree with TRBD1. V lost 2 bases, J lost 3 bases, and 11 bases stayed unmatched. In germline, CDR1 is MGHRA, CDR2 YSYEKL. This CDR3 is built from 18 residues. CDR3 region: CASSQSTRPGQGGNTIYF. The CDR3 nucleotides read TGCGCCAGCAGCCAATCGACCAGGCCGGGACAGGGTGGAAACACCATATATTTT.

This clone appeared once. The genes are TRBV10-3 and TRBJ2-6, with 7 bases identical to TRBD1. The germline V gene encodes CDR1 ENHRY and CDR2 SYGVKD. The CDR3 is 17 amino acids. The ends lost 4 bases at V and 7 bases at J; junction bases unmatched: 13. The CDR3 loop reads CAISVSTGTALANVLTF. The CDR3 coding sequence is TGTGCCATCAGTGTATCGACAGGGACGGCGCTAGCCAACGTCCTGACTTTC.

V is TRBV6-5 and J is TRBJ2-5; 8 bases line up with TRBD2. This CDR3 is 15 amino acids long. Germline V gives CDR1 MNHEY, CDR2 SVGAGI. V lost 6 bases, J lost 3 bases, and 9 bases stayed unmatched. DNA for the CDR3: TGTGCCAGCAGAAGAGCGGGGGCGGGTGAAGAGACCCAGTACTTC. This encodes CASRRAGAGEETQYF.

The gene calls are TRBV9 and TRBJ1-5; tentatively, D is TRBD1 (6 bases). The CDR3 sequence is 13 residues long. With 2 bases removed from V and 6 bases from J, the gap between germline ends came to 9 bases. In germline, CDR1 is SGDLS, CDR2 YYNGEE. The CDR3 DNA follows: TGTGCCAGCAGCGTCAGGGGTGGTCAGCCCCAGCATTTT. Encoded protein: CASSVRGGQPQHF. The whole variable domain, filled in from reference TRBV9 and TRBJ1-5, reads DSGVTQTPKHLITATGQRVTLRCSPRSGDLSVYWYQQSLDQGLQFLIQYYNGEERAKGNILERFSAQQFPDLHSELNLSSLELGDSALYFCASSVRGGQPQHFGDGTRLSIL.

The gene calls are TRBV3-1 (or the pseudogene TRBV3-2) and TRBJ2-7; 12 bases are a match to TRBD2. This CDR3 is 16 amino acids long. V dropped 1 base and J dropped 7; count of bases not matched to a gene: 8. Germline V gives CDR1 LGHDT, CDR2 YNNKEL (reference sequence). The CDR3 DNA follows: TGTGCCAGCAGCCAAGGTTTGCTAGCGGGAGGGCAAGAGCAGTACTTC. It codes for CASSQGLLAGGQEQYF.

This rearrangement joins TRBV3-1 (or the pseudogene TRBV3-2) to TRBJ2-3; 12 positions agree with TRBD1. Germline values: CDR1 LGHDT, CDR2 YNNKEL (reference sequence). The CDR3 totals 18 residues. Losses at the gene ends were 3 bases for V and 5 bases for J; bases not matched to a gene: 12. DNA for the CDR3: TGTGCCAGCAGCCATACCCGTGGGACAGGGGGCGCAGGAGATACGCAGTATTTT. Its protein is CASSHTRGTGGAGDTQYF.

The chain couples TRBV6-5 to TRBJ2-4, with unresolved D. Deletions cut 2 bases from V and 1 base from J, with 12 bases between. Germline V gene lookup returns CDR1 MNHEY and CDR2 SVGAGI. The CDR3 covers 16 residues. The CDR3 coding sequence is TGTGCCAGCAGTTACCATGGAACGGGTGCCAAAAACATTCAGTACTTC. Protein: CASSYHGTGAKNIQYF.

This chain uses TRBV7-9 with TRBJ2-5; 7 nucleotides match TRBD2. Trimming cost V 3 bases and J 2 bases; bases outside gene matches: 3. CDR1 and CDR2 from the germline V gene are SEHNR and FQNEAQ (reference sequence). The CDR3 is 14 residues long. Here the CDR3 DNA reads TGTGCCAGCAGCTTCCGACTAGCTCAAGAGACCCAGTACTTC. As protein: CASSFRLAQETQYF.

The rearrangement links TRBV19 to TRBJ2-5; D is unresolved. There are 12 residues in the CDR3. Trimming left V 8 bases short and J 1 base short, with 8 bases between. CDR1 is LNHDA and CDR2 is SQIVND in the germline V gene (reference sequence). CDR3 residues: CASGRRQETQYF. In nucleotides, the CDR3 is TGTGCCAGTGGGCGACGCCAAGAGACCCAGTACTTC.

CDR3 bases: TGTGCCAGCAGCCCGGTCGGCAGGGTAGCAACTGAAGCTTTCTTT. This gives the protein CASSPVGRVATEAFF. This chain connects TRBV7-9 to TRBJ1-1; D possibly corresponds to TRBD1 (5 bases). This CDR3 is built from 15 residues. CDR1 and CDR2 (germline): SEHNR, FQNEAQ (reference sequence). Trimming removed 5 bases from V and 5 bases from J, with 18 bases in between. Using reference TRBV7-9 and TRBJ1-1 for the parts outside the CDR3, the full variable domain is DTGVSQNPRHKITKRGQNVTFRCDPISEHNRLYWYRQTLGQGPEFLTYFQNEAQLEKSRLLSDRFSAERPKGSFSTLEIQRTEQGDSAMYLCASSPVGRVATEAFFGQGTRLTVV.

The chain is built from TRBV6-6 and TRBJ1-1, with a weak D call TRBD1 (5 bases). The germline gives CDR1 MNHNY, CDR2 SVGAGI (reference sequence). The ends were cut back, 8 bases at V and 7 bases at J, with 11 bases in the middle. The CDR3 sequence is 11 residues long. For the CDR3, the DNA is TGTGCCAGCGGGGGGGTGTTTGAAGCTTTCTTT. This encodes CASGGVFEAFF.

The chain couples TRBV24-1 to TRBJ1-5; 9 nucleotides agree with TRBD1. Germline CDR1 is KGHDR and CDR2 is SFDVKD. The CDR3 is made up of 17 amino acids. Trimming cost V 2 bases and J 2 bases; bases outside gene matches: 6. The CDR3, as DNA: TGTGCCACCAGTGATTGGGACAGGGTGATTGGCAATCAGCCCCAGCATTTT. It codes for CATSDWDRVIGNQPQHF.

This rearrangement joins TRBV5-7 to TRBJ1-6; 9 bases fit TRBD1. TRBV5-7 is marked as an open reading frame, function uncertain. Trimming cost V 2 bases and J 9 bases; bases outside gene matches: 6. CDR3 size: 15 residues. The CDR3 nucleotides are TGTGCCAGCAGCTTCGGACAGGGGCTAGTTTCACCCCTCCACTTT. Protein sequence: CASSFGQGLVSPLHF.

The gene calls are TRBV24-1 and TRBJ1-5; D is ambiguous. Trimming stripped 5 bases from V and 3 bases from J, with 10 bases between. The CDR3 runs 14 residues. The germline V gene encodes CDR1 KGHDR and CDR2 SFDVKD. The CDR3 is CATSGADSNQPQHF. The CDR3 bases are TGTGCCACCAGTGGAGCCGACTCCAATCAGCCCCAGCATTTT.

The rearrangement joins TRBV3-1 (or the pseudogene TRBV3-2) to TRBJ2-1; D not resolved. This CDR3 has 13 amino acids. The V gene lost 0 bases and the J gene lost 15 bases, with 15 bases spanning the gap. Germline V gene sequence: CDR1 LGHDT, CDR2 YNNKEL (reference sequence). DNA of the CDR3: TGTGCCAGCAGCCAAGATAACAGCCGAGTGCCGTTCTTC. It yields the protein CASSQDNSRVPFF.

This chain connects TRBV2 to TRBJ2-2; 9 bases agree with TRBD1. From germline, CDR1 is SNHLY and CDR2 FYNNEI. V shed 6 bases, J shed 6 bases, and the junction held 11 bases outside the gene matches. The CDR3 has 16 residues. CDR3 nucleotides: TGTGCCAGCAGCGATGGACAGGGGATGGGGGCCGGGGAGCTGTTTTTT. Translating it yields CASSDGQGMGAGELFF.

This chain connects TRBV10-3 to TRBJ1-6, with 9 nucleotides matching TRBD1. The germline V gene encodes CDR1 ENHRY and CDR2 SYGVKD. Trimming removed 3 bases from V and 0 bases from J; junction bases left unmatched: 12. The CDR3 spans 20 residues. The CDR3 spells CAISEGTGLSYSSYNSPLHF. The CDR3 DNA sequence: TGTGCCATCAGTGAAGGGACAGGGCTATCGTATAGCTCCTATAATTCACCCCTCCACTTT.

The chain recombines TRBV9 with TRBJ2-2, with 9 bases that match TRBD1. CDR1 SGDLS and CDR2 YYNGEE come from the germline V gene. This CDR3 has 18 amino acids. Unmatched junction bases numbered 13, after V lost 0 bases and J lost 7 bases. CDR3 coding DNA: TGTGCCAGCAGCGTAGCTCCCCCCGGGACAGGGCTCGTCGGGGAGCTGTTTTTT. As protein: CASSVAPPGTGLVGELFF.

The chain combines TRBV3-1 (or the pseudogene TRBV3-2) with TRBJ1-1, with a weak D call TRBD1 (6 bases). CDR3 size: 14 residues. V shed 3 bases and J shed 3 bases, with 11 bases lying between them. In germline, CDR1 is LGHDT, CDR2 YNNKEL (reference sequence). The CDR3 region is CASSQAAGDTEAFF. The DNA of the CDR3 is TGTGCCAGCAGCCAGGCAGCAGGGGACACTGAAGCTTTCTTT.

About this clone itself: The same CDR3 is also encoded by other DNA sequences in this sample. The V and J genes are TRBV5-1 and TRBJ1-2; no clear D. There are 13 residues in the CDR3. Trimming removed 0 bases at V and 3 bases at J, with 6 bases between. The germline CDR1 and CDR2 sequences are SGHRS and YFSETQ. This CDR3 reads CASSLDPDYGYTF. The CDR3 nucleotides are TGCGCCAGCAGCTTGGACCCAGACTATGGCTACACCTTC.

This chain connects TRBV3-1 (or the pseudogene TRBV3-2) to TRBJ1-2; maybe TRBD1 (5 bases). With 0 bases removed from V and 1 base from J, the gap between germline ends came to 15 bases. Germline V lookup: CDR1 LGHDT, CDR2 YNNKEL (reference sequence). The CDR3 is made up of 17 amino acids. The CDR3 DNA is TGTGCCAGCAGCCAAGACGTTTACAGGACCCGTAACTATGGCTACACCTTC. Translating gives CASSQDVYRTRNYGYTF.

The chain joins TRBV6-1 to TRBJ1-5; D unclear. Germline V lookup: CDR1 MNHNS, CDR2 SASEGT. The V and J ends lost 3 bases and 9 bases respectively, with 12 bases between them. The CDR3 runs 13 residues. The CDR3 nucleotides read TGTGCCAGCAGTGATGGGCCCTTCCGGCCCCAGCATTTT. This translates into CASSDGPFRPQHF.

The genes are TRBV19 and TRBJ2-3; 7 bases fit TRBD2. Germline V gene lookup returns CDR1 LNHDA and CDR2 SQIVND (reference sequence). This CDR3 is 15 amino acids long. V lost 5 bases, J lost 3 bases, and 8 bases stayed unmatched. CDR3 loop: CASSWAGRATDTQYF. In nucleotides, the CDR3 is TGTGCCAGTAGTTGGGCGGGGAGGGCGACAGATACGCAGTATTTT.

A single count supports this clone. This CDR3 is CASSWLLAGEFTDTQYF. CDR3 nucleotide sequence: TGTGCCAGCAGTTGGCTCCTGGCGGGGGAATTCACAGATACGCAGTATTTT. This chain connects TRBV27 to TRBJ2-3; TRBD2 matches at 7 bases. V trimming: 4 bases; J trimming: 2 bases; junction bases outside the gene matches: 12. This CDR3 has 17 residues. CDR1 is MNHEY and CDR2 is SMNVEV in the germline V gene (reference sequence).

V gene TRBV10-2 combines with J gene TRBJ2-5; tentative D call: TRBD2 (5 bases). Germline V CDR1 and CDR2: WSHSY, SAAADI. The CDR3 length is 12 residues. Trimming took 5 bases from V and 4 from J, leaving 8 bases between them. CDR3 sequence: CASSLRGETQYF. DNA of the CDR3: TGCGCCAGCAGTCTCCGGGGAGAGACCCAGTACTTC.

This rearrangement joins TRBV7-8 to TRBJ2-1; possible D gene TRBD2, 5 bases. Germline values: CDR1 SGHVS, CDR2 FQNEAQ. With 3 bases removed from V and 3 bases from J, the gap between germline ends came to 9 bases. This CDR3 has 14 residues. Written as DNA, the CDR3 is TGTGCCAGCAGCTTGGGCGGGCTCTACAATGAGCAGTTCTTC. It is translated as CASSLGGLYNEQFF.

The chain uses TRBV3-1 (or the pseudogene TRBV3-2) and TRBJ2-7, with no clear D. CDR3 length equals 12 residues. Looked up from germline, CDR1 is LGHDT and CDR2 is YNNKEL (reference sequence). The ends were cut back, 4 bases at V and 0 bases at J, with 4 bases in the middle. The CDR3 DNA reads TGTGCCAGCAGCCCAAACTCCTACGAGCAGTACTTC. Translated, it gives CASSPNSYEQYF.

The chain has TRBV7-9 and TRBJ2-3; TRBD1 aligns across 10 bases. The germline gives CDR1 SEHNR, CDR2 FQNEAQ (reference sequence). Trimming removed 5 bases from V and 5 bases from J; junction bases left unmatched: 13. CDR3 length equals 17 residues. The CDR3 bases are TGTGCCAGCAGCCGATCCCAGGGACAGGGGAAACTAGATACGCAGTATTTT. Encoded protein: CASSRSQGQGKLDTQYF.

The rearrangement joins TRBV3-1 (or the pseudogene TRBV3-2) to TRBJ1-2, with 8 bases that match TRBD1. The length of the CDR3 is 15 residues. Germline-derived CDR1 and CDR2 are LGHDT and YNNKEL (reference sequence). Germline trimming cut 7 bases from V and 7 bases from J; bases unmatched to any gene: 14. The CDR3 loop reads CASTFARGLTGGYTF. DNA for the CDR3: TGTGCCAGCACCTTTGCCAGGGGGCTTACTGGTGGCTACACCTTC.

The gene calls are TRBV5-1 and TRBJ2-6; weak D call: TRBD2 (6 bases). Deletions cut 4 bases from V and 0 bases from J, with 14 bases between. CDR3 length equals 17 residues. In germline, CDR1 is SGHRS, CDR2 YFSETQ. The CDR3 region is CASSPSRDFSGANVLTF. CDR3 nucleotide sequence: TGCGCCAGCAGCCCGTCCCGGGACTTCTCTGGGGCCAACGTCCTGACTTTC.